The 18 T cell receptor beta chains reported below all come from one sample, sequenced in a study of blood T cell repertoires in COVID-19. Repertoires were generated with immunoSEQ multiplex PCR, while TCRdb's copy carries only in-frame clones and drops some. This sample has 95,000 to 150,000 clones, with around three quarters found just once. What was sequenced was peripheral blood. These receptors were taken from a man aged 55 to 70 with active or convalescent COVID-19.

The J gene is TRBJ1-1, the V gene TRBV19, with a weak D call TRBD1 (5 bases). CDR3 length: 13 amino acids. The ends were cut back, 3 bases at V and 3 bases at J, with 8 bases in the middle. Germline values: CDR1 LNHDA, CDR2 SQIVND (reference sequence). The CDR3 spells CASSIKGYTEAFF. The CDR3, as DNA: TGTGCCAGTAGTATTAAGGGGTACACTGAAGCTTTCTTT.

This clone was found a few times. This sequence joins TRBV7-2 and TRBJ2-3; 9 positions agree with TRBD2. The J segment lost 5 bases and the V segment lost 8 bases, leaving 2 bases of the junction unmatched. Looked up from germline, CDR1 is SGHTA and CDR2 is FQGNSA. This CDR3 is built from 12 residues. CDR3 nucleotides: TGTGCCAGCGGAGCGGGAGGAGATACGCAGTATTTT. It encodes CASGAGGDTQYF.

CDR3 amino acids: CASSLTSGSDTQYF. As DNA, the CDR3 is TGCGCCAGCAGCTTGACTAGCGGGAGCGATACGCAGTATTTT. V is TRBV5-1 and J is TRBJ2-3; TRBD2 agrees at 11 bases. Germline V gives CDR1 SGHRS, CDR2 YFSETQ. The CDR3 has 14 amino acids. The junction had 1 base not matched to a gene; V was cut back by 1 base and J by 6 bases.

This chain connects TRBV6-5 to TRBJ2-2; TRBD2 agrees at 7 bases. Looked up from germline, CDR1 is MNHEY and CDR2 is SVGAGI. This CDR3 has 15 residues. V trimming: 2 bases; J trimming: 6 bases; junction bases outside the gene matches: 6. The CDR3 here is CASSYGGGLPGELFF. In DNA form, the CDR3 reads TGTGCCAGCAGTTACGGGGGAGGGCTACCCGGGGAGCTGTTTTTT.

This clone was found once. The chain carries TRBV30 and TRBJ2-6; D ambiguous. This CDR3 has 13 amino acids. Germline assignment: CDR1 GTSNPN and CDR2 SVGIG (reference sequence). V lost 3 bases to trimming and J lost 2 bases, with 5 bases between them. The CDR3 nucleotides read TGTGCCTGGAGCGCGGCTGGGGCCAACGTCCTGACTTTC. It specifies CAWSAAGANVLTF.

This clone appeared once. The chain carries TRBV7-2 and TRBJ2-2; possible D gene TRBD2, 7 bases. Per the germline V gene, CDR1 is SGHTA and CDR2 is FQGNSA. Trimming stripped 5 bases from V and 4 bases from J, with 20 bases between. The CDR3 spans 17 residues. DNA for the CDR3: TGTGCCAGCAGCCCCAAAAGTCGGGGGGCTGGCACCGGGGAGCTGTTTTTT. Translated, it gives CASSPKSRGAGTGELFF. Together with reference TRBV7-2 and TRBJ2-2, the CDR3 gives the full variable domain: GAGVSQSPSNKVTEKGKDVELRCDPISGHTALYWYRQSLGQGLEFLIYFQGNSAPDKSGLPSDRFSAERTGGSVSTLTIQRTQQEDSAVYLCASSPKSRGAGTGELFFGEGSRLTVL.

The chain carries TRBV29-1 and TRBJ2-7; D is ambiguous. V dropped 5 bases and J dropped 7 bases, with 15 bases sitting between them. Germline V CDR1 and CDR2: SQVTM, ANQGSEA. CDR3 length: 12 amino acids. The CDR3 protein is CSVRGDLVEQYF. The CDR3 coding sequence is TGCAGCGTTCGCGGCGACTTAGTAGAGCAGTACTTC.

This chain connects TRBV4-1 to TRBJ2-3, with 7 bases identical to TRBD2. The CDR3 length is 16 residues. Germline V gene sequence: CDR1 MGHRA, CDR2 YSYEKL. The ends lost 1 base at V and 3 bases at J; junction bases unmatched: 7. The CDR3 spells CASSQGGGSGTDTQYF. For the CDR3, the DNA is TGCGCCAGCAGCCAAGGGGGCGGGAGTGGGACAGATACGCAGTATTTT.

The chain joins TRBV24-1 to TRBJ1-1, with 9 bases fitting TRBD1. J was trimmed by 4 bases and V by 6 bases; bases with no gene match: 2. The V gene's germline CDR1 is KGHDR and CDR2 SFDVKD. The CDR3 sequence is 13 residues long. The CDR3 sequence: CATSKTGGTEAFF. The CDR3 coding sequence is TGTGCCACCAGTAAGACAGGGGGCACTGAAGCTTTCTTT.

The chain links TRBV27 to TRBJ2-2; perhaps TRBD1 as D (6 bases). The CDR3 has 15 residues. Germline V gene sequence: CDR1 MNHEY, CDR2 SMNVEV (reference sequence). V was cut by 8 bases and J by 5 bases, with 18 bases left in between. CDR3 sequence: CASGNRVALTGELFF. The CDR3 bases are TGTGCCAGCGGGAACAGGGTAGCTTTGACCGGGGAGCTGTTTTTT.

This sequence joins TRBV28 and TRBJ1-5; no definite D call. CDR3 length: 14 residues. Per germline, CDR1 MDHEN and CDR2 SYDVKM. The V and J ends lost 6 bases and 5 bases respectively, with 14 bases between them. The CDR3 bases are TGTGCCAGCAGCCGTCCCGGGGTTTATCAGCCCCAGCATTTT. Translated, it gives CASSRPGVYQPQHF.

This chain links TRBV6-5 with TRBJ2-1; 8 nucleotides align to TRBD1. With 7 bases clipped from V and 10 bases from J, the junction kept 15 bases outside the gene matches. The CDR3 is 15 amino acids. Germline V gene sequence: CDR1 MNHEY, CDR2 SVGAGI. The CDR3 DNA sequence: TGTGCCAGCATACAGACAGGGGCAAGCAAGGAGGAGCAGTTCTTC. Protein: CASIQTGASKEEQFF.

The CDR3, as DNA: TGTGCCAGCAGCCCCCGACAGGGACATGAAAAACTGTTTTTT. Encoded protein: CASSPRQGHEKLFF. This chain joins TRBV5-4 and TRBJ1-4; 7 bases are shared with TRBD1. Germline assignment: CDR1 SGHNT and CDR2 YYREEE (reference sequence). The V segment lost 4 bases and the J segment 6 bases; nucleotides outside the gene matches: 6. The CDR3 spans 14 residues.

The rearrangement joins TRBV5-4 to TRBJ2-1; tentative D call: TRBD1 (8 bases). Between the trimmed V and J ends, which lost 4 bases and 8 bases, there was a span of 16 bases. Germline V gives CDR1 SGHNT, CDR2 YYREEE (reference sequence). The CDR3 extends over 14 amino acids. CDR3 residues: CASSARQGRDEQFF. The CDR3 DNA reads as TGTGCCAGCAGCGCCAGACAGGGGAGGGATGAGCAGTTCTTC.

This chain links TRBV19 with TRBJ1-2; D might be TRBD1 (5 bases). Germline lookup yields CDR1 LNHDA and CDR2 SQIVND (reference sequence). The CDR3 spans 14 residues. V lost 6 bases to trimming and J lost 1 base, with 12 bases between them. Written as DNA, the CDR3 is TGTGCCAGTAGGTGGAGGGGCGGTAACTATGGCTACACCTTC. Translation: CASRWRGGNYGYTF. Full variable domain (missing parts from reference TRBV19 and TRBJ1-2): DGGITQSPKYLFRKEGQNVTLSCEQNLNHDAMYWYRQDPGQGLRLIYYSQIVNDFQKGDIAEGYSVSREKKESFPLTVTSAQKNPTAFYLCASRWRGGNYGYTFGSGTRLTVV.

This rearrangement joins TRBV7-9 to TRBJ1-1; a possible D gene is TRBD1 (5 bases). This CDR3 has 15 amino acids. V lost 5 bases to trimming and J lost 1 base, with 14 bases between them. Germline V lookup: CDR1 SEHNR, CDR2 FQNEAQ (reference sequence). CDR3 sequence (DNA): TGTGCCAGCAGCATCCGACAGCCGAGGAACACTGAAGCTTTCTTT. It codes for CASSIRQPRNTEAFF.

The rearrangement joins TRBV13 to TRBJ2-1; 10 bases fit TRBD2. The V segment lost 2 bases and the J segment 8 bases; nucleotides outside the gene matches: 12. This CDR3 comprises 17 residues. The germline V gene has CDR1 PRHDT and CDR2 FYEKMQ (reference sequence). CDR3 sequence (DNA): TGTGCCAGCAGCTTATCTGTCACCCTAGCGGGAGATGATGAGCAGTTCTTC. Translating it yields CASSLSVTLAGDDEQFF.

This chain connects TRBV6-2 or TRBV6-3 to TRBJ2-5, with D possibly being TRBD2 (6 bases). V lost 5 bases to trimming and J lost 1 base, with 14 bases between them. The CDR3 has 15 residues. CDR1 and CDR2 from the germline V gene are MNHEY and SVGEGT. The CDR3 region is CASSRGGVSQETQYF. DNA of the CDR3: TGTGCCAGCAGTAGAGGCGGGGTCAGCCAAGAGACCCAGTACTTC.